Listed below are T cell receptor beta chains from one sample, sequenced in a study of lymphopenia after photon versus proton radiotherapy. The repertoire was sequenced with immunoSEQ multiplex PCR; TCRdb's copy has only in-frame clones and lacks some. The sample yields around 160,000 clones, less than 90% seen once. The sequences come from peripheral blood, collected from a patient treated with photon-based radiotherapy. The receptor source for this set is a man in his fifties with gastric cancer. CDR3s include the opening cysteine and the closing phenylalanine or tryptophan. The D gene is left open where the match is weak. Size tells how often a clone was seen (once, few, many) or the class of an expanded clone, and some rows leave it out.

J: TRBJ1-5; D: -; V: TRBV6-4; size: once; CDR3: CASSEGPGSNQPQHF; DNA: TGTGCCAGCAGTGAGGGACCAGGGAGCAATCAGCCCCAGCATTTT
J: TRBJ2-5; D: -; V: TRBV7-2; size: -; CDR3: CASSPFQETQYF; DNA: TGTGCCAGCAGCCCCTTTCAAGAGACCCAGTACTTC
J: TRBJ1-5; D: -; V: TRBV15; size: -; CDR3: CATSRAGDVGNQPQHF; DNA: TGTGCCACCAGCAGAGCGGGGGATGTGGGCAATCAGCCCCAGCATTTT
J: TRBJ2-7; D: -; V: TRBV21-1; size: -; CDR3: CASSKEGGYEQYF; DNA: TGTGCCAGCAGCAAAGAGGGAGGGTACGAGCAGTACTTC
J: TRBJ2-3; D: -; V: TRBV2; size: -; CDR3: CASSALSADTQYF; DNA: TGTGCCAGCAGTGCGTTAAGCGCAGATACGCAGTATTTT
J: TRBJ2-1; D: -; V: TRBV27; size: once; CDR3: CASRRTGRDTNNEQFF; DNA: TGTGCCAGCAGGCGGACTGGCCGGGACACTAACAATGAGCAGTTCTTC
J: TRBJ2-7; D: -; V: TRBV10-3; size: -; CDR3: CATAGGYEQYF; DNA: TGTGCCACCGCGGGTGGTTACGAGCAGTACTTC
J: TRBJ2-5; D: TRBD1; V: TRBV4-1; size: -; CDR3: CASSHNGQGMAWETQYF; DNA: TGCGCCAGCAGCCATAACGGACAGGGGATGGCCTGGGAGACCCAGTACTTC
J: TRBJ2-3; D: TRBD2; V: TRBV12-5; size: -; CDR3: CASGHRTSGSTDTQYF; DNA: TGTGCTAGTGGTCACCGGACTAGCGGTAGCACAGATACGCAGTATTTT
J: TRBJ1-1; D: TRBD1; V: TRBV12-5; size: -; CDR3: CASGLDRGAFF; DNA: TGTGCTAGTGGTTTGGACAGGGGAGCTTTCTTT
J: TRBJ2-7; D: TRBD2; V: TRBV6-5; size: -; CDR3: CASSSLAGGTYEQYF; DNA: TGTGCCAGCAGTTCCCTAGCGGGAGGAACTTACGAGCAGTACTTC
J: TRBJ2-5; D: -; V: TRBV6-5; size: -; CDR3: CASSYSGTTETQYF; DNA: TGTGCCAGCAGTTACTCGGGGACAACGGAGACCCAGTACTTC
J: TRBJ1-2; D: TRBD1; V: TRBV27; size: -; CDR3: CASSLRGQGASMGYTF; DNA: TGTGCCAGCAGTTTAAGGGGGCAGGGGGCCTCTATGGGCTACACCTTC
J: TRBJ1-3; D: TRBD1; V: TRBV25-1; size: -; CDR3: CASSQWTGDGNTIYF; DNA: TGTGCCAGCAGCCAATGGACAGGGGACGGAAACACCATATATTTT
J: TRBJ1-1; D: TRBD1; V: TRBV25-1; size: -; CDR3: CASSGQGFTEAFF; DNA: TGTGCCAGCAGTGGACAGGGATTCACTGAAGCTTTCTTT
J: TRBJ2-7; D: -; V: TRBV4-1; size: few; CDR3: CASSPDKGGRRDEQYF; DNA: TGCGCCAGCAGCCCCGATAAAGGGGGGCGTCGGGACGAGCAGTACTTC
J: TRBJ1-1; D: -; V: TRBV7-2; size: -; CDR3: CASSLAGVGNTEAFF; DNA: TGTGCCAGCAGCTTAGCAGGGGTCGGGAACACTGAAGCTTTCTTT
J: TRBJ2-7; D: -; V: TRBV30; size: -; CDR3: CAWRGLGVRQYF; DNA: TGTGCCTGGAGAGGGCTGGGGGTCAGGCAGTACTTC
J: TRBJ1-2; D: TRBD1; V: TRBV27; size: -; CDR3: CASRTGGDYGYTF; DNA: TGTGCCAGCCGGACAGGGGGCGACTATGGCTACACCTTC
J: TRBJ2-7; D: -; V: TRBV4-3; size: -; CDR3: CASSQGTKGEAYEQYF; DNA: TGCGCCAGCAGCCAAGGTACTAAGGGGGAGGCCTACGAGCAGTACTTC
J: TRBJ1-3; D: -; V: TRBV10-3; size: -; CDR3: CAISDPGTTYSGNTIYF; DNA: TGTGCCATCAGTGATCCCGGGACAACCTACTCTGGAAACACCATATATTTT
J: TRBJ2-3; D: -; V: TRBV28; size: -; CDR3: CASSTPSGREDTQYF; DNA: TGTGCCAGCAGTACACCTTCGGGCAGGGAGGATACGCAGTATTTT
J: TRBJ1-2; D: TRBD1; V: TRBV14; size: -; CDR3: CASSQGDRVSGGYTF; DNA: TGTGCCAGCAGCCAAGGGGACAGGGTCTCGGGAGGCTACACCTTC
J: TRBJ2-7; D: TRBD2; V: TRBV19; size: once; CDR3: CASSIDIGGNEQYF; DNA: TGTGCCAGTAGTATAGATATCGGGGGGAACGAGCAGTACTTC
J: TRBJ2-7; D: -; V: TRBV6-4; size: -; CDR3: CAKPRDRTYEQYF; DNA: TGTGCCAAACCCCGGGACCGAACCTACGAGCAGTACTTC
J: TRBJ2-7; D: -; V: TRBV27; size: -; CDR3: CASSSFQPFGGQSYEQYF; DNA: TGTGCCAGCAGTTCATTCCAGCCGTTTGGGGGGCAATCCTACGAGCAGTACTTC
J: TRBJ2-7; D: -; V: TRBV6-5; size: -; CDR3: CASRLRRESYEQYF; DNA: TGTGCCAGCAGGTTGCGGAGGGAATCCTACGAGCAGTACTTC
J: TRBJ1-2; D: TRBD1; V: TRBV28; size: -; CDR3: CASSPYGQGAEGYTF; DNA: TGTGCCAGCAGTCCCTACGGACAGGGGGCGGAGGGCTACACCTTC
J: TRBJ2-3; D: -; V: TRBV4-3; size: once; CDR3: CASSQALGGGNTQYF; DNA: TGCGCCAGCAGCCAAGCCCTAGGTGGTGGAAATACGCAGTATTTT
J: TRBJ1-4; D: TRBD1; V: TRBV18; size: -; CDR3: CASSPRGTGYEKLFF; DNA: TGTGCCAGCTCACCACGCGGGACAGGGTATGAAAAACTGTTTTTT
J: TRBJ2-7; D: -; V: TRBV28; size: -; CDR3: CASSLESYQSSYEQYF; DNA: TGTGCCAGCAGTTTAGAATCCTACCAGAGCTCCTACGAGCAGTACTTC
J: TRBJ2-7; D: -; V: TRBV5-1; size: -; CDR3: CASSLPGLGEQYF; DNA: TGCGCCAGCAGCTTGCCAGGGTTGGGTGAGCAGTACTTC
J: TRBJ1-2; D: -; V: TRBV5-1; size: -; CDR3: CASSLGQDYGYTF; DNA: TGCGCCAGCAGCTTGGGACAGGACTATGGCTACACCTTC
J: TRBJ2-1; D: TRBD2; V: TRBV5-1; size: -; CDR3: CATRLAGYNEQFF; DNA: TGCGCCACCCGACTAGCGGGTTACAATGAGCAGTTCTTC
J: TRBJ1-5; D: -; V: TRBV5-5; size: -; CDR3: CASSLAPPSNQPQHF; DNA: TGTGCCAGCAGCTTGGCCCCGCCTAGCAATCAGCCCCAGCATTTT
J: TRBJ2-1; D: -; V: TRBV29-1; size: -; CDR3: CSVAPGNEQFF; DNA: TGCAGCGTTGCACCGGGTAATGAGCAGTTCTTC
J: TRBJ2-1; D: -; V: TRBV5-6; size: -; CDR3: CASSLTRGQTYNEQFF; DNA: TGTGCCAGCAGCTTGACTCGGGGACAAACCTACAATGAGCAGTTCTTC
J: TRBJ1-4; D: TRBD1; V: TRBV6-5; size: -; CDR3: CASSTGTGGKKLFF; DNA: TGTGCCAGCAGTACCGGGACAGGGGGCAAAAAACTGTTTTTT
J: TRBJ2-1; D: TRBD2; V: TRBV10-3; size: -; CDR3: CAIRGLAGGLNEQFF; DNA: TGTGCCATCAGAGGCCTAGCGGGAGGGCTCAATGAGCAGTTCTTC
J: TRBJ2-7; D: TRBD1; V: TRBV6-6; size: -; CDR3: CASNPDRDYEQYF; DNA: TGTGCCAGCAACCCCGACAGGGACTACGAGCAGTACTTC
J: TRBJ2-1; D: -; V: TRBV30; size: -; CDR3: CAWSVRTGSYNEQFF; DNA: TGTGCCTGGAGTGTACGGACGGGCTCCTACAATGAGCAGTTCTTC
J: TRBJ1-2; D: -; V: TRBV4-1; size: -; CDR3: CASSPLDSPRDGYTF; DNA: TGCGCCAGCAGCCCTCTTGACTCCCCGAGAGATGGCTACACCTTC
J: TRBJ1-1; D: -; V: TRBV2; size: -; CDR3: CASSEGAARSGAFF; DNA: TGTGCCAGCAGTGAAGGGGCGGCTAGGTCGGGAGCTTTCTTT
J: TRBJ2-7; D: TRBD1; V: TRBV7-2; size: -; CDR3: CASSYGWGQGYEQYF; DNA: TGTGCCAGCAGCTACGGGTGGGGACAGGGCTACGAGCAGTACTTC
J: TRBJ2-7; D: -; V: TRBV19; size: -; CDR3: CASSESNLSEQYF; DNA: TGTGCCAGTAGCGAAAGCAATTTAAGCGAGCAGTACTTC
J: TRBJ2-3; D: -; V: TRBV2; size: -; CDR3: CASGGGGGSADTQYF; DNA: TGTGCCAGCGGAGGAGGGGGCGGGAGTGCAGATACGCAGTATTTT
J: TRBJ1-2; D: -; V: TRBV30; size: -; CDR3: CAWRTGPYGYTF; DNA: TGTGCCTGGAGGACAGGCCCCTATGGCTACACCTTC